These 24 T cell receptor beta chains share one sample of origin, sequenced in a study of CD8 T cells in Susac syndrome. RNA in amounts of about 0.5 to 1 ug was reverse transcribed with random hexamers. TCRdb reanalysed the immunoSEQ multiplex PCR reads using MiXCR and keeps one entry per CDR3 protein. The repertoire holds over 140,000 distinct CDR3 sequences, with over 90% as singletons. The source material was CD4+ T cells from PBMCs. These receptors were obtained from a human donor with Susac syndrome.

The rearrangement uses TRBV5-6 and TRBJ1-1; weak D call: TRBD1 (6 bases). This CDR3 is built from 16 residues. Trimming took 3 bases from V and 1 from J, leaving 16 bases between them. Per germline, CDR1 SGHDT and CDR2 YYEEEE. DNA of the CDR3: TGTGCCAGCAGCTCGTTGGCGGGGGCCAGGAACACTGAAGCTTTCTTT. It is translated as CASSSLAGARNTEAFF.

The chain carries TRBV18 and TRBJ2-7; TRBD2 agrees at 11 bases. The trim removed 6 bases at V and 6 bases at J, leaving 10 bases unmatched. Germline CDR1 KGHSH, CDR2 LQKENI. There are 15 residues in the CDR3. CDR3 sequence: CASSPPTSGNREQYF. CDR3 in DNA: TGTGCCAGCTCCCCTCCGACTAGCGGGAATCGCGAGCAGTACTTC.

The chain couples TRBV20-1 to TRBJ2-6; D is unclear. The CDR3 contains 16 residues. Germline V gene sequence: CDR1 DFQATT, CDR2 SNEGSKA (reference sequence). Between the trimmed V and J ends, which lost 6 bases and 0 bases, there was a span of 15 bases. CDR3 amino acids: CSAGKGGVSGANVLTF. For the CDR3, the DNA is TGCAGTGCGGGGAAGGGTGGGGTCTCTGGGGCCAACGTCCTGACTTTC.

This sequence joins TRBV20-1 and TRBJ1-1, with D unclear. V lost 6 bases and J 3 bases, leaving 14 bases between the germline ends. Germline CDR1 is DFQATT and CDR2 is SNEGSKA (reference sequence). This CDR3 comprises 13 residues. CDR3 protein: CSAPGIGDTEAFF. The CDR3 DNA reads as TGCAGTGCCCCCGGGATCGGGGACACTGAAGCTTTCTTT.

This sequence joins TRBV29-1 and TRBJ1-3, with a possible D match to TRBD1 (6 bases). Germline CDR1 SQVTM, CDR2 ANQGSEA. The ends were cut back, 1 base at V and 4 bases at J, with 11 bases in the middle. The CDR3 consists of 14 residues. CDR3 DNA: TGCAGCGTTGAAGGGGGGCTGGCCGGAAACACCATATATTTT. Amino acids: CSVEGGLAGNTIYF.

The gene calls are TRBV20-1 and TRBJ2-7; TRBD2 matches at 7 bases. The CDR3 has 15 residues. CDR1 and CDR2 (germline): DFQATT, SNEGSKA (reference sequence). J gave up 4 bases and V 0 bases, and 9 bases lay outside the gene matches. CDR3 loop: CSARDQAGDLYEQYF. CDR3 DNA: TGCAGTGCTAGAGATCAGGCGGGAGATTTGTACGAGCAGTACTTC.

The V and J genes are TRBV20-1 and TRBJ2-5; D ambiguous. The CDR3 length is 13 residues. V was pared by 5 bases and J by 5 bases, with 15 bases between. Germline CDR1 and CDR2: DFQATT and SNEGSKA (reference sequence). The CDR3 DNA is TGCAGTGCTGCGAAGGATTCGTACGAGACCCAGTACTTC. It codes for CSAAKDSYETQYF.

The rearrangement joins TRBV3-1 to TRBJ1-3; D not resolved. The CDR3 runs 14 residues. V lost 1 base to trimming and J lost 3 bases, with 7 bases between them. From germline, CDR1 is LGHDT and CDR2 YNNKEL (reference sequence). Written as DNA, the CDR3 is TGTGCCAGCAGCCAAGCAAGGGTTGGAAACACCATATATTTT. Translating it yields CASSQARVGNTIYF.

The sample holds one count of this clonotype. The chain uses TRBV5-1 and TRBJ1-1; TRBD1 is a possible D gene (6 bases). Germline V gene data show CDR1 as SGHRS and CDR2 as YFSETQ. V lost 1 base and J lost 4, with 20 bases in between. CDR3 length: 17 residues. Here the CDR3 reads CASSLRGAGGMGTEAFF. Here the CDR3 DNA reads TGCGCCAGCAGCTTGAGGGGGGCTGGGGGAATGGGCACTGAAGCTTTCTTT.

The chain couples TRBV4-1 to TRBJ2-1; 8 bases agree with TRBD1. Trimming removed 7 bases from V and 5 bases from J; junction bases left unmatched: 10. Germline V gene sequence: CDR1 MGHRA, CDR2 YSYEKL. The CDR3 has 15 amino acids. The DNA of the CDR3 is TGCGCCAGCAAGCGGATCGGACAGGGCCACAATGAGCAGTTCTTC. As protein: CASKRIGQGHNEQFF.

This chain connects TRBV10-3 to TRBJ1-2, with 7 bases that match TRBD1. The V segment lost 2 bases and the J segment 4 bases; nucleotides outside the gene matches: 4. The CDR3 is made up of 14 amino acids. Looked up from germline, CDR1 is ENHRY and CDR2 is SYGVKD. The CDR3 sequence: CAISETTGTYGYTF. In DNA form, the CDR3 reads TGTGCCATCAGTGAGACGACAGGGACCTATGGCTACACCTTC.

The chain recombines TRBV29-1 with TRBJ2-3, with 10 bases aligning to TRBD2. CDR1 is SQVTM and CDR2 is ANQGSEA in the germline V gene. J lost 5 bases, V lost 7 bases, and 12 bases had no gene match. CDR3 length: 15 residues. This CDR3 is CSAGLTSGTIDTQYF. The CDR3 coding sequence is TGCAGCGCCGGACTAACTAGCGGGACGATAGATACGCAGTATTTT.

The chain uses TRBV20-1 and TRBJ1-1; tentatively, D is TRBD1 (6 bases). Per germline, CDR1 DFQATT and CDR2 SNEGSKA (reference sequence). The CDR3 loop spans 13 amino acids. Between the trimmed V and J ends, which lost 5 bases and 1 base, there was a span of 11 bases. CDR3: CSARGAGNTEAFF. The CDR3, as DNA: TGCAGTGCTCGGGGGGCGGGGAACACTGAAGCTTTCTTT.

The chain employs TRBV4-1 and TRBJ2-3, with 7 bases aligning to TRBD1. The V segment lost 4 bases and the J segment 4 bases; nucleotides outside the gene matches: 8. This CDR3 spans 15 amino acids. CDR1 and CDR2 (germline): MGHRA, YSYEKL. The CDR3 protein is CASSPPGQLADTQYF. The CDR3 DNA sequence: TGCGCCAGCAGCCCCCCGGGACAGCTCGCAGATACGCAGTATTTT.

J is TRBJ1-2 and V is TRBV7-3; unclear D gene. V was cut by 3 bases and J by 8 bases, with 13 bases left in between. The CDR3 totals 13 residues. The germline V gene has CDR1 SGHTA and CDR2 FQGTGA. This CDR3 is CASSFGEGAGYTF. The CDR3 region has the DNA TGTGCCAGCAGCTTCGGGGAAGGTGCCGGCTACACCTTC.

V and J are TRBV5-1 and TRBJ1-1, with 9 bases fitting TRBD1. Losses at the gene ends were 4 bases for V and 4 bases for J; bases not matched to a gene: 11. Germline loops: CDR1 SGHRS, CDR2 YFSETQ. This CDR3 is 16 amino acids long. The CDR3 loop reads CASSPAKGQGFTEAFF. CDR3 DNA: TGCGCCAGCAGCCCCGCCAAGGGACAGGGTTTCACTGAAGCTTTCTTT.

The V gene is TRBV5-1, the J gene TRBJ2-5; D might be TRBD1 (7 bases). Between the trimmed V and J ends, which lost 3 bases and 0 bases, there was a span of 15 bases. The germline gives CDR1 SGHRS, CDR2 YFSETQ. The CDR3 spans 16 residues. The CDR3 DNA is TGCGCCAGCAGCTGGGGCCCAGGGGGGAACCAAGAGACCCAGTACTTC. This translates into CASSWGPGGNQETQYF.

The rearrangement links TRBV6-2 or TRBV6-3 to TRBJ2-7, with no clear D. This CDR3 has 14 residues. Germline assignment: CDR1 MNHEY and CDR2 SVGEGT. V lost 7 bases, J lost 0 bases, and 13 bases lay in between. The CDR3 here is CASNRPAASYEQYF. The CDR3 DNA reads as TGTGCCAGCAATAGACCGGCCGCCTCCTACGAGCAGTACTTC.

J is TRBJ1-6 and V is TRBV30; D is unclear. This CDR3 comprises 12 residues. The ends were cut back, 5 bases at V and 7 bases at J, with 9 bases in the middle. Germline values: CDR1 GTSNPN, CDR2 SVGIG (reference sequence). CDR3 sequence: CAWDRRNSPLHF. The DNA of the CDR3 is TGTGCCTGGGATCGGCGCAATTCACCCCTCCACTTT.

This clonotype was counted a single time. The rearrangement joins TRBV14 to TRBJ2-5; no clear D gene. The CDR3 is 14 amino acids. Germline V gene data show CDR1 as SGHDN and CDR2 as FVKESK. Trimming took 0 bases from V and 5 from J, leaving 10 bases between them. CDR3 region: CASSQEHRLETQYF. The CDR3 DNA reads TGTGCCAGCAGCCAAGAACATCGCCTGGAGACCCAGTACTTC.

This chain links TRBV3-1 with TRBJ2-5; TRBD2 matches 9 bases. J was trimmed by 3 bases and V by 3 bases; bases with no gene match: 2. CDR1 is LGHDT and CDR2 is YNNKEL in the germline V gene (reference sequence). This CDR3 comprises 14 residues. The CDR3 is CASSHSGGEETQYF. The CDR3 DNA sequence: TGTGCCAGCAGCCATAGCGGGGGAGAAGAGACCCAGTACTTC.

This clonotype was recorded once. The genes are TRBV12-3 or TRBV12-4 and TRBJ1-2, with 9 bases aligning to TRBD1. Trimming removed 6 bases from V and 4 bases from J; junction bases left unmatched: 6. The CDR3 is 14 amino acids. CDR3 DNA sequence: TGTGCCAGCAGCCCATCGGGACAGGGCTATGGCTACACCTTC. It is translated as CASSPSGQGYGYTF.

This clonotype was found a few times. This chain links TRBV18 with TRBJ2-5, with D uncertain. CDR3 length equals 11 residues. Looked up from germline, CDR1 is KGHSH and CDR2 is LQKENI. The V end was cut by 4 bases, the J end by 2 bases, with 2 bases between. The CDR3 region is CASSRQETQYF. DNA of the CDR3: TGTGCCAGCTCACGGCAAGAGACCCAGTACTTC.

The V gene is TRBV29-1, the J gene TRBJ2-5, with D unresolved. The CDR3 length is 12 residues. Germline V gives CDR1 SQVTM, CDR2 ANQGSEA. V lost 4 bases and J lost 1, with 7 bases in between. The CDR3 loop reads CSVGGGQETQYF. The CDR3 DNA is TGCAGCGTTGGCGGCGGCCAAGAGACCCAGTACTTC.